This T cell receptor beta chain stems from a study of T-cell reconstitution after alpha-beta-depleted transplantation in children. Study results and caveats: When one year had passed after transplant, most T-cell counts and diversity came from newly produced T cells. Where some patients showed high TCRbeta diversity at day 60, it came from recipient T cells and thymic progenitors that had survived. Reported findings indicate that, about two months after transplant, alpha-beta T cells came from several hundred expanded clones, which were derived from non-depleted graft cells.

This clonotype was seen a handful of times. Antigen: not known. Unique molecular identifiers were built into the TCRbeta library. One entry per CDR3 protein, called by TCRdb with MiXCR from the PCR reads. The data show approximately 980,000 distinct CDR3 sequences, about 29% seen once. Trimming stripped 1 base from V and 1 base from J, with 15 bases between. Germline V gene sequence: CDR1 SEHNR, CDR2 FQNEAQ (reference sequence). There are 17 residues in the CDR3. This specimen was PBMCs, mostly from graft donor cells, taken 360 days after TCRalphabeta/CD19-depleted stem cell transplant. This sequence was found in a boy under three years old who had a stem cell transplant for SCID, so the T cells may come from the graft donor. This chain uses TRBV7-9 with TRBJ2-3, with D possibly being TRBD1 (7 bases). The CDR3 DNA follows: TGTGCCAGCAGCTTAGGCGTCGCAGGGGGGCGCACAGATACGCAGTATTTT. It is translated as CASSLGVAGGRTDTQYF.